The 11 T cell receptor beta chains presented below share a single source sample, sequenced in a study of OX40 agonist ivuxolimab in advanced cancers. Library method: the immunoSEQ multiplex PCR assay. TCRdb retrieved this table from immuneACCESS and kept in-frame rearrangements only. Not all clones are present; in checked studies, unresolved V genes account for under half, and no reason is known for the remainder. In all, the sample holds about 91,000 clones, and around four fifths of those were seen once. Of the sample, more than 0.95% is held by the ten largest clones. The source was CD4+ or CD8+ T cells sorted from blood, collected in a trial of the OX40 agonist ivuxolimab. The receptors originated from an adult with an advanced solid tumor such as melanoma, head and neck, liver or kidney cancer.

V is TRBV7-2 and J is TRBJ2-5, with 9 positions matching TRBD2. The CDR3 covers 16 residues. V trimming: 1 base; J trimming: 5 bases; junction bases outside the gene matches: 8. Germline V gene data show CDR1 as SGHTA and CDR2 as FQGNSA. The CDR3 DNA reads as TGTGCCAGCAGCTTAGGGCGGGGGGGCCTCCGTGAGACCCAGTACTTC. Translated: CASSLGRGGLRETQYF.

This chain links TRBV10-3 with TRBJ1-4; TRBD1 agrees at 8 bases. Germline V gene data show CDR1 as ENHRY and CDR2 as SYGVKD. Germline trimming cut 3 bases from V and 3 bases from J; bases unmatched to any gene: 3. The CDR3 spans 15 residues. The CDR3 region has the DNA TGTGCCATCAGTGAATCGACAGGGGCTAATGAAAAACTGTTTTTT. Translated, it gives CAISESTGANEKLFF.

The CDR3 reads CASSKSLGGPYFPDTQYF. For the CDR3, the DNA is TGTGCCAGCAGCAAATCCCTTGGGGGACCTTATTTTCCAGATACGCAGTATTTT. The chain joins TRBV21-1 to TRBJ2-3. TRBV21-1 is given as a pseudogene. The CDR3 totals 18 residues.

The chain couples TRBV30 to TRBJ2-1, with TRBD1 identical over 8 bases. The CDR3 contains 14 residues. V lost 1 base, J lost 10 bases, and 9 bases stayed unmatched. CDR1 and CDR2 (germline): GTSNPN, SVGIG (reference sequence). The CDR3 here is CAWSGLGQGDEQFF. DNA of the CDR3: TGTGCCTGGAGTGGACTAGGACAGGGAGACGAGCAGTTCTTC.

The rearrangement joins TRBV30 to TRBJ2-1; 14 bases align to TRBD2. The V and J ends lost 3 bases and 9 bases, in that order; junction bases with no gene match: 1. The CDR3 runs to 13 residues. Per germline, CDR1 GTSNPN and CDR2 SVGIG (reference sequence). DNA of the CDR3: TGTGCCTGGAGGACTAGCGGGGGGGTTGAGCAGTTCTTC. Translated, it gives CAWRTSGGVEQFF.

The chain uses TRBV7-3 and TRBJ1-2, with 7 bases lining up with TRBD1. Germline V gives CDR1 SGHTA, CDR2 FQGTGA. The ends lost 5 bases at V and 8 bases at J; junction bases unmatched: 8. This CDR3 region has 13 residues. The CDR3 DNA sequence: TGTGCCAGCAGCCCGACAGGGATCGGGGGCTACACCTTC. Translation: CASSPTGIGGYTF. Complete variable domain (other parts from reference TRBV7-3 and TRBJ1-2): GAGVSQTPSNKVTEKGKYVELRCDPISGHTALYWYRQSLGQGPEFLIYFQGTGAADDSGLPNDRFFAVRPEGSVSTLKIQRTERGDSAVYLCASSPTGIGGYTFGSGTRLTVV.

The V gene is TRBV10-1, the J gene TRBJ2-2; no clear D. Germline V gene sequence: CDR1 WNHNN, CDR2 SYGVQD (reference sequence). The CDR3 runs to 15 residues. V lost 0 bases and J lost 3, with 8 bases in between. The CDR3 reads CASSESGRDTGELFF. The CDR3 DNA reads as TGCGCCAGCAGTGAGTCTGGCAGAGACACCGGGGAGCTGTTTTTT.

The rearrangement joins TRBV10-1 to TRBJ1-3; D call uncertain. The CDR3 covers 15 residues. Germline V lookup: CDR1 WNHNN, CDR2 SYGVQD (reference sequence). Between the trimmed V and J ends, which lost 0 bases and 0 bases, there was a span of 6 bases. CDR3 protein: CASSESLGSGNTIYF. DNA of the CDR3: TGCGCCAGCAGTGAGTCTTTGGGCTCTGGAAACACCATATATTTT.

The chain carries TRBV2 and TRBJ1-1; D gene uncertain. Germline V gene lookup returns CDR1 SNHLY and CDR2 FYNNEI. Trimming shortened V by 4 bases and J by 1 base, and 13 bases separated the two germline ends. The CDR3 length is 15 residues. The CDR3 nucleotides are TGTGCCAGCAGTGTGATCCAGGCTGAGAACACTGAAGCTTTCTTT. It translates to CASSVIQAENTEAFF.

This chain links TRBV19 with TRBJ1-5; D may be TRBD1 (6 bases). V was trimmed by 6 bases and J by 4 bases, leaving 13 bases between them. The CDR3 is 14 amino acids. Germline loops: CDR1 LNHDA, CDR2 SQIVND (reference sequence). CDR3 sequence: CASRPRGGNQPQHF. For the CDR3, the DNA is TGTGCCAGTAGGCCCAGGGGAGGGAATCAGCCCCAGCATTTT.

This rearrangement joins TRBV5-1 to TRBJ1-2, with TRBD1 matching over 9 bases. The V segment lost 2 bases and the J segment 8 bases; nucleotides outside the gene matches: 7. The germline V gene has CDR1 SGHRS and CDR2 YFSETQ. The CDR3 covers 14 residues. The CDR3 DNA sequence: TGCGCCAGCAGCTTACCCGGGACAGGGAACGGCTACACCTTC. Residues: CASSLPGTGNGYTF. The whole variable domain, filled in from reference TRBV5-1 and TRBJ1-2, reads KAGVTQTPRYLIKTRGQQVTLSCSPISGHRSVSWYQQTPGQGLQFLFEYFSETQRNKGNFPGRFSGRQFSNSRSEMNVSTLELGDSALYLCASSLPGTGNGYTFGSGTRLTVV.